This TCR beta chain was documented in a study of cytotoxic CD8 clonotypes in ibrutinib-treated CLL. Overall study: The subjects consisted of roughly twelve relapsed/refractory and some 14 treatment-naive individuals, with 17 IGHV unmutated.

V was clipped by 3 bases and J by 4 bases; unmatched bases: 4. This CDR3 spans 14 amino acids. CDR1 is MNHEY, CDR2 SMNVEV, per germline (reference sequence). Frozen-stored PBMCs produced about 2 micrograms of genomic DNA for TCR beta libraries. Note on this clone: As yet, its antigen is unknown.

Study-level results: Private clonotypes, not public ones, expanded at ibrutinib response.

Assay used: immunoSEQ multiplex PCR; TCRdb lists only in-frame clones, some missing. This table holds some 19,000 clones, roughly 80% found once. This sequence originates from a human donor with chronic lymphocytic leukemia. The V call is TRBV27, the J call TRBJ2-7; 9 nucleotides match TRBD1. The sequencing used PBMCs, collected before ibrutinib treatment. This CDR3 reads CASSFYRGPYEQYF. CDR3 DNA: TGTGCCAGCAGTTTTTACAGGGGGCCGTACGAGCAGTACTTC.